Sequencing of this TCR beta chain was carried out in a study of T cell repertoires in cytomegalovirus infection. Broader study findings: The ex vivo response showed dominance by HLA-C-restricted CMV-specific TCR beta clonotypes.

One entry per CDR3 protein, called by TCRdb with MiXCR from the reads. This table has roughly 760,000 distinct CDR3 sequences, 35% appearing once. This clonotype was seen a few times. The antigen is not known. Between the trimmed V and J ends, which lost 2 bases and 2 bases, there was a span of 18 bases. Germline-derived CDR1 and CDR2 are MNHEY and SVGEGT. The length of the CDR3 is 17 residues. This receptor was obtained from a human donor in good health (CMV status not recorded). Some clones in this sample may be carry-over from other donors' samples. The chain has TRBV6-2 or TRBV6-3 and TRBJ1-2; D is unclear. What was sequenced was PBMCs. CDR3 in DNA: TGTGCCAGCAGTTACCGCCACCCGGGCAACCTAAACTATGGCTACACCTTC. Its translation: CASSYRHPGNLNYGYTF.